This TCR beta chain is drawn from a study of control samples from healthy donors and cancer patients. This CDR3 is built from 12 residues. V was clipped by 5 bases and J by 7 bases, with 11 bases between them. Germline V lookup: CDR1 MNHEY, CDR2 SVGAGI. Assay: immunoSEQ multiplex PCR; the TCRdb copy retains only in-frame clones and omits some. The sample consists of 70,000 or so clones, approximately 84% of them appearing once. This TCR was recovered from a man aged 50 to 59 in good health. The rearrangement uses TRBV6-5 and TRBJ1-2, with TRBD1 as a possible D gene (5 bases). What was sequenced was blood. The CDR3 sequence: CASSPRAGGYTF. CDR3 sequence (DNA): TGTGCCAGCAGTCCCAGGGCGGGTGGCTACACCTTC.